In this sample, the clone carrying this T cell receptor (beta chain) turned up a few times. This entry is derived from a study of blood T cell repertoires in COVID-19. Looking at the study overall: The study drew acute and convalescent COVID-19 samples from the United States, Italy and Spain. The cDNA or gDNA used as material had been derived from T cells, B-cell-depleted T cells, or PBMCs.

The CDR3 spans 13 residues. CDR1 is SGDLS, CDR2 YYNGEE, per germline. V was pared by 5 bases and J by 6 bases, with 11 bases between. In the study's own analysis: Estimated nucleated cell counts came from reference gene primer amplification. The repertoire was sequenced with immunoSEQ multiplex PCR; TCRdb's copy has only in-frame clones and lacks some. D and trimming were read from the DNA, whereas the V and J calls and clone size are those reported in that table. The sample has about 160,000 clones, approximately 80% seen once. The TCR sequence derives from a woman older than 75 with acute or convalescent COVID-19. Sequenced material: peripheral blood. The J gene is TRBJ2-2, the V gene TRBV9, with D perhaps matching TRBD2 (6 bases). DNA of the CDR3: TGTGCCAGCAGTGACCGACTAGCCGGGGAGCTGTTTTTT. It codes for CASSDRLAGELFF.